These T cell receptor beta chains were read from a single sample in a study of blood T cell repertoires in COVID-19. Measured with immunoSEQ multiplex PCR; TCRdb has only the in-frame clones, and not every one. Of 130,000 to 150,000 clones in the sample, over 75% were seen once. Sequencing input: PBMCs or T cells enriched from blood (not recorded which). The receptor source for this set is a woman aged 30 to 39 with acute COVID-19. Each CDR3 is given with its conserved first and last residue. Fields, in order: clone size, J gene, D gene, V gene, CDR3 protein, CDR3 DNA. The D gene is left open where the match is weak. Rows may omit the clone size; those that give it use once, few, many or a size class.

-	TRBJ2-5	-	TRBV19	CASSIAGEVETQYF	TGTGCCAGTAGTATCGCCGGGGAGGTAGAGACCCAGTACTTC
few	TRBJ2-7	TRBD1	TRBV18	CASSPPGQGGTVYEQYF	TGTGCCAGCTCACCACCCGGACAGGGGGGTACGGTTTACGAGCAGTACTTC
-	TRBJ2-7	-	TRBV12-2	CASRLEGLGNSGRKSYEQYF	TGTGCAAGTCGCTTAGAGGGATTAGGGAATAGCGGGAGGAAGAGCTACGAGCAGTACTTC
-	TRBJ2-1	TRBD2	TRBV7-2	CASSLLAATYNEQFF	TGTGCCAGCAGCTTACTAGCGGCCACCTACAATGAGCAGTTCTTC
-	TRBJ1-4	TRBD1	TRBV5-1	CASSGSLQGSGEKLFF	TGCGCCAGCAGCGGATCCTTACAGGGGAGTGGAGAAAAACTGTTTTTT
once	TRBJ2-7	-	TRBV27	CASGSGPSYEQYF	TGTGCCAGCGGTTCAGGGCCCTCCTACGAGCAGTACTTC
-	TRBJ1-2	-	TRBV19	CASSKGPGDGYTF	TGTGCCAGTAGTAAGGGACCGGGAGATGGCTACACCTTC
-	TRBJ2-3	TRBD1	TRBV2	CARRGQGEDTQYF	TGTGCCAGAAGAGGACAGGGAGAAGATACGCAGTATTTT
-	TRBJ2-7	TRBD1	TRBV7-9	CASSLRTGGTVLYEQYF	TGTGCCAGCAGCTTAAGAACCGGTGGGACAGTTTTATACGAGCAGTACTTC
once	TRBJ2-2	TRBD2	TRBV29-1	CSVRGGNTGELFF	TGCAGCGTTCGGGGGGGGAACACCGGGGAGCTGTTTTTT
-	TRBJ2-7	TRBD2	TRBV10-3	CAIRLAGTSYEQYF	TGTGCCATCAGACTAGCGGGAACCTCCTACGAGCAGTACTTC
-	TRBJ1-1	TRBD1	TRBV6-6	CASSLDRAITEAFF	TGTGCCAGCAGTCTTGACAGGGCAATCACTGAAGCTTTCTTT
-	TRBJ1-3	-	TRBV5-6	CASSFGQLSGNTIYF	TGTGCCAGCAGCTTTGGACAGCTCTCTGGAAACACCATATATTTT
-	TRBJ2-1	TRBD1	TRBV12-3/TRBV12-4	CASTRTGLDEQFF	TGTGCCAGCACCCGGACAGGGCTTGATGAGCAGTTCTTC
-	TRBJ2-1	TRBD2	TRBV19	CASSPPRERGITLNEQFF	TGTGCCAGTAGTCCGCCCAGAGAGCGGGGGATTACTTTAAATGAGCAGTTCTTC
-	TRBJ2-7	-	TRBV6-5	CASSYGRGEREQYF	TGTGCCAGCAGTTACGGCAGGGGGGAACGCGAGCAGTACTTC
-	TRBJ2-3	-	TRBV28	CASGGAGASTDTQYF	TGTGCCAGCGGGGGGGCCGGAGCTAGCACAGATACGCAGTATTTT
-	TRBJ1-3	-	TRBV7-2	CASSLGPVSGNTIYF	TGTGCCAGCAGCTTGGGCCCAGTCTCTGGAAACACCATATATTTT
-	TRBJ2-3	TRBD1	TRBV5-1	CASRGQGATSLFTDTQYF	TGCGCCAGCCGAGGACAGGGGGCGACTAGCCTATTCACAGATACGCAGTATTTT
-	TRBJ1-6	-	TRBV28	CASSRIWEGNSPLHF	TGTGCCAGCAGCCGAATCTGGGAGGGTAATTCACCCCTCCACTTT
-	TRBJ2-7	TRBD1	TRBV29-1	CSAGDRPYEQYF	TGCAGCGCCGGGGACAGACCCTACGAGCAGTACTTC
-	TRBJ2-7	TRBD2	TRBV7-8	CASSLSGTSGDIYEQYF	TGTGCCAGCAGCTTATCGGGCACTAGCGGGGACATCTACGAGCAGTACTTC
-	TRBJ1-5	-	TRBV2	CASSEGHSNQPQHF	TGTGCCAGCAGTGAAGGTCATAGCAATCAGCCCCAGCATTTT
-	TRBJ2-6	TRBD2	TRBV30	CAWWTSGIPSSGANVLTF	TGTGCCTGGTGGACTAGCGGAATACCGAGCTCTGGGGCCAACGTCCTGACTTTC
-	TRBJ1-3	-	TRBV4-3	CASSQEKGGGNTIYF	TGCGCCAGCAGCCAAGAAAAGGGGGGGGGAAACACCATATATTTT
-	TRBJ2-1	TRBD2	TRBV30	CAWKRDSSYNEQFF	TGTGCCTGGAAGCGGGATAGCTCCTACAATGAGCAGTTCTTC
-	TRBJ2-3	TRBD2	TRBV4-3	CASSQDKRGLAGGPADTQYF	TGCGCCAGCAGCCAAGATAAGCGAGGACTAGCGGGAGGGCCCGCAGATACGCAGTATTTT
-	TRBJ2-7	TRBD2	TRBV5-1	CASSSRTSGIYEQYF	TGCGCCAGCAGCTCCAGGACTAGCGGAATCTACGAGCAGTACTTC
-	TRBJ2-7	-	TRBV6-6	CASSQPSIPYEQYF	TGTGCCAGCAGTCAACCCTCTATTCCCTACGAGCAGTACTTC
-	TRBJ2-5	TRBD2	TRBV7-6	CASSPQELAGSETQYF	TGTGCCAGCAGCCCTCAGGAGCTAGCGGGATCGGAGACCCAGTACTTC
-	TRBJ1-3	-	TRBV10-3	CATRPKAGGNTIYF	TGTGCCACTAGACCGAAGGCCGGCGGAAACACCATATATTTT
-	TRBJ1-2	-	TRBV6-1	CASSEARFGNYGYTF	TGTGCCAGCAGTGAAGCTCGGTTTGGTAACTATGGCTACACCTTC
-	TRBJ2-7	-	TRBV6-6	CASSSGDYTYEQYF	TGTGCCAGCAGTTCGGGAGACTACACCTACGAGCAGTACTTC
once	TRBJ2-5	-	TRBV14	CASSQRVERETQYF	TGTGCCAGCAGCCAACGGGTCGAACGGGAGACCCAGTACTTC
-	TRBJ2-1	-	TRBV7-9	CASSRVLDEQFF	TGTGCCAGCAGCCGAGTCTTAGATGAGCAGTTCTTC
-	TRBJ2-1	-	TRBV20-1	CSASRGNEQFF	TGCAGTGCTAGTAGGGGGAATGAGCAGTTCTTC
-	TRBJ2-2	-	TRBV10-3	CAITGGRGTGELFF	TGTGCCATCACCGGGGGTAGGGGCACCGGGGAGCTGTTTTTT